The 17 T cell receptor beta chains given below trace back to one sample, sequenced in a study of blood T cell repertoires in COVID-19. The assay was immunoSEQ multiplex PCR, and TCRdb's table has in-frame clones only and misses some. The data hold a few hundred thousand clones, with about nine tenths observed a single time. Sequencing was carried out using PBMCs or T cells enriched from blood (not recorded which). Receptor source: a young woman who had recovered from COVID-19.

The rearrangement joins TRBV12-3 or TRBV12-4 to TRBJ2-1; D is perhaps TRBD2 (6 bases). V dropped 6 bases and J dropped 6 bases, with 12 bases sitting between them. This CDR3 has 13 residues. The CDR3 DNA reads as TGTGCCAGCAGCTATGGAGGGGCCAATGAGCAGTTCTTC. Amino acids: CASSYGGANEQFF.

The chain uses TRBV7-8 and TRBJ1-6; 7 bases map to TRBD1. Germline V gives CDR1 SGHVS, CDR2 FQNEAQ. This CDR3 region has 15 residues. The J segment lost 6 bases and the V segment lost 10 bases, leaving 12 bases of the junction unmatched. CDR3 residues: CATTTGDGTNSPLHF. DNA for the CDR3: TGTGCCACCACCACAGGGGACGGTACTAATTCACCCCTCCACTTT.

This sequence joins TRBV4-3 and TRBJ2-7; weak D call: TRBD2 (6 bases). The CDR3 spans 15 residues. V dropped 4 bases and J dropped 0 bases, with 13 bases sitting between them. CDR1 and CDR2 (germline): LGHNA, YSLEER. CDR3 in DNA: TGCGCCAGCAGCCCATCTCTAGCGCTCTCCTACGAGCAGTACTTC. As protein: CASSPSLALSYEQYF.

The CDR3 nucleotides read TGTGCCAGCAGCTTAGATGTCACCGCGAACTATGGCTACACCTTC. Its translation: CASSLDVTANYGYTF. The rearrangement uses TRBV7-6 and TRBJ1-2, with D hard to call. CDR3 length: 15 residues. Trimming cost V 1 base and J 2 bases, with 11 bases left between them. Germline V gives CDR1 SGHVS, CDR2 FNYEAQ.

This chain uses TRBV28 with TRBJ2-3; TRBD2 is a possible D gene (6 bases). The CDR3 runs 15 residues. Germline values: CDR1 MDHEN, CDR2 SYDVKM. The V end was cut by 3 bases, the J end by 3 bases, with 13 bases between. This CDR3 reads CASSFTGDWTDTQYF. In DNA, the CDR3 is TGTGCCAGCAGTTTTACCGGGGACTGGACAGATACGCAGTATTTT.

This chain connects TRBV10-3 to TRBJ1-2; 9 nucleotides align to TRBD1. The CDR3 has 14 residues. The germline CDR1 and CDR2 sequences are ENHRY and SYGVKD. The junction had 5 bases not matched to a gene; V was cut back by 6 bases and J by 3 bases. The CDR3 is CAIRETGGYYGYTF. The CDR3 nucleotides read TGTGCCATCAGGGAAACAGGGGGCTACTATGGCTACACCTTC.

The chain couples TRBV7-2 to TRBJ1-1; TRBD1 is a possible D gene (5 bases). The CDR3 contains 16 residues. Germline V lookup: CDR1 SGHTA, CDR2 FQGNSA. V was shortened by 3 bases and J by 6 bases, with 20 bases between the two germline ends. CDR3 protein: CASSLTRTGEDAEAFF. CDR3 in DNA: TGTGCCAGCAGCTTGACGAGGACGGGGGAGGACGCTGAAGCTTTCTTT.

The chain combines TRBV6-5 with TRBJ1-2, with D uncertain. The CDR3 extends over 15 amino acids. Between the trimmed V and J ends, which lost 2 bases and 0 bases, there was a span of 10 bases. Germline V gene data show CDR1 as MNHEY and CDR2 as SVGAGI. CDR3 nucleotides: TGTGCCAGCAGTTACCAGGAACCGACTAACTATGGCTACACCTTC. Its protein product is CASSYQEPTNYGYTF.

The chain joins TRBV27 to TRBJ2-1; 8 bases fit TRBD2. Germline lookup yields CDR1 MNHEY and CDR2 SMNVEV (reference sequence). V lost 3 bases and J lost 5; bases outside the gene matches: 12. This CDR3 contains 17 residues. CDR3 sequence: CASSFISGSGSDNEQFF. The DNA of the CDR3 is TGTGCCAGCAGTTTCATTTCCGGGAGCGGGAGCGACAATGAGCAGTTCTTC.

The chain combines TRBV12-5 with TRBJ1-2, with D tentatively TRBD1 (6 bases). Germline V CDR1 and CDR2: LGHNT, FRNRAP. This CDR3 region has 19 residues. V was clipped by 3 bases and J by 1 base, with 24 bases between them. DNA for the CDR3: TGTGCTAGTGGTTTCACCCGAACCTCCTCAGGGGCCCATAACTATGGCTACACCTTC. As protein: CASGFTRTSSGAHNYGYTF.

Remarks on this clone: The junction does not match germline at one end; this may be a read error. The chain joins TRBV15 to TRBJ1-2; perhaps TRBD1 as D (6 bases). Germline V gives CDR1 LNHNV, CDR2 YYDKDF (reference sequence). The CDR3 covers 13 residues. CDR3 protein: CATSRDQRQAFIF. CDR3 DNA: TGTGCCACCAGCAGAGATCAGAGACAGGCCTTCATTTTC.

This chain connects TRBV28 to TRBJ1-2; unclear D gene. The CDR3 is 12 amino acids. Germline V lookup: CDR1 MDHEN, CDR2 SYDVKM. V lost 6 bases to trimming and J lost 4 bases, with 9 bases between them. The CDR3 bases are TGTGCCAGCAGAAGAGGGTCCTATGGCTACACCTTC. Translated, it gives CASRRGSYGYTF.

The CDR3 protein is CASSTPSGNEQFF. The CDR3 DNA follows: TGTGCCAGCAGTACACCTAGCGGCAATGAGCAGTTCTTC. The V and J genes are TRBV28 and TRBJ2-1, with 7 bases identical to TRBD2. Germline CDR1 is MDHEN and CDR2 is SYDVKM. The CDR3 sequence is 13 residues long. The V gene end was trimmed by 5 bases and the J gene end by 6 bases; junction bases not matched to a gene: 4.

This rearrangement joins TRBV5-5 to TRBJ2-1; maybe TRBD1 (5 bases). The V gene lost 4 bases and the J gene lost 0 bases, with 11 bases spanning the gap. This CDR3 is built from 15 residues. Germline values: CDR1 SGHKS, CDR2 YYEKEE (reference sequence). This chain's CDR3 is CASSRSTASYNEQFF. CDR3 nucleotides: TGTGCCAGCAGCCGATCGACAGCCTCCTACAATGAGCAGTTCTTC.

This chain connects TRBV6-1 to TRBJ2-1; 7 bases are a match to TRBD2. In germline, CDR1 is MNHNS, CDR2 SASEGT. The CDR3 has 15 amino acids. V lost 7 bases, J lost 6 bases, and 12 bases stayed unmatched. The CDR3 is CASNLVGGEGNEQFF. In nucleotides, the CDR3 is TGTGCCAGCAACTTAGTCGGAGGGGAGGGCAATGAGCAGTTCTTC.

V and J are TRBV7-3 and TRBJ1-2, with 10 bases identical to TRBD1. This CDR3 spans 17 amino acids. Germline V lookup: CDR1 SGHTA, CDR2 FQGTGA. With 6 bases clipped from V and 1 base from J, the junction kept 11 bases outside the gene matches. The CDR3 DNA follows: TGTGCCAGCAGGACCGGGACAGGGGACGGCGGTAACTATGGCTACACCTTC. This codes for CASRTGTGDGGNYGYTF.

The chain joins TRBV28 to TRBJ1-1, with 9 bases matching TRBD1. The CDR3 contains 15 residues. V lost 3 bases and J lost 6; bases outside the gene matches: 8. Looked up from germline, CDR1 is MDHEN and CDR2 is SYDVKM. Written as DNA, the CDR3 is TGTGCCAGCAGTTTTCATTCTGGGACAGGGCCTGAAGCTTTCTTT. The encoded protein is CASSFHSGTGPEAFF.